This T cell receptor (beta chain) came from a study of glioma-infiltrating T cells after dendritic cell vaccination. Study conclusions and caveats: TCR clonality showed no direct relationship with survival. Higher pretreatment TIL content predicted longer progression-free time and survival.

Clones were sequenced by immunoSEQ multiplex PCR, and TCRdb holds only the in-frame ones, with some missing. Of roughly 100,000 clones in the sample, roughly 76% were seen once. The CDR3 covers 17 residues. CDR1 and CDR2 from the germline V gene are KGHSH and LQKENI. About this clone itself: The antigen remains unidentified.

This chain links TRBV18 with TRBJ2-5, with TRBD2 matching over 10 bases. The DNA end lines up better with TRBJ2-7; the J call may be wrong. This TCR was recovered from a human donor with glioblastoma. The starting material was blood, obtained before dendritic cell vaccination. CDR3 sequence (DNA): TGTGCCAGCTCACCAAACAATCTAGCGGGGGTATCCGGCGAGCAGTACTTC. Its translation is CASSPNNLAGVSGEQYF.